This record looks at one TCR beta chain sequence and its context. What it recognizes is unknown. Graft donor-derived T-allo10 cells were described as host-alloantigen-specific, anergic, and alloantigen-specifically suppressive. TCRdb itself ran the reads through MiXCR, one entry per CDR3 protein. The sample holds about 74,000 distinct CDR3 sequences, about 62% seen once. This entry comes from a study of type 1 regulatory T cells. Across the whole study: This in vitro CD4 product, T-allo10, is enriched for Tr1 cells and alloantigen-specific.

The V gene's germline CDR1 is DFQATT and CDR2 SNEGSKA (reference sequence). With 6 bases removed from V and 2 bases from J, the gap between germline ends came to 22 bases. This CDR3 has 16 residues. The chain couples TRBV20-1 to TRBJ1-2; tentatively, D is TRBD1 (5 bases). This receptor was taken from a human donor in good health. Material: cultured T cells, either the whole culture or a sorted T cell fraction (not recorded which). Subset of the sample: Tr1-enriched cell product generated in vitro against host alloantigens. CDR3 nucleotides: TGCAGTGCCGTATACTCCGGGACGGGGCTGAACTATGGCTACACCTTC. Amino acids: CSAVYSGTGLNYGYTF.